This T cell receptor beta chain stems from a study of control samples from healthy donors and cancer patients. About this clone: Additional DNA sequences in this sample encode the identical CDR3.

Produced via immunoSEQ multiplex PCR; TCRdb's table is partial and in-frame only. This sample has roughly 200,000 clones, with over 90% found just once. The CDR3 has 12 amino acids. Trimming shortened V by 2 bases and J by 4 bases, and 5 bases separated the two germline ends. CDR1 is MDHEN and CDR2 is SYDVKM in the germline V gene. The sequence was obtained from a man aged 45-60 years in good health. The J gene is TRBJ1-2, the V gene TRBV28; no reliable D call. The sequenced material came from blood. The DNA for the CDR3 is TGTGCCAGCAGTTTAACGGGCTATGGCTACACCTTC. It translates to CASSLTGYGYTF.